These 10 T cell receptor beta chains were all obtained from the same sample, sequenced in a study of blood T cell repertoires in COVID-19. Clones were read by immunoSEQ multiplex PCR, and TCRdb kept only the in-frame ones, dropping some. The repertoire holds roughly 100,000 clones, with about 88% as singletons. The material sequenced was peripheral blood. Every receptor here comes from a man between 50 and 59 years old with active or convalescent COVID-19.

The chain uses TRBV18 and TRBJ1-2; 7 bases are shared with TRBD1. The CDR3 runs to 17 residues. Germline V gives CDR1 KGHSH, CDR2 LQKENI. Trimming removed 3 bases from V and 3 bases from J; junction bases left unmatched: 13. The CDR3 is CASSPPGQEVLDYGYTF. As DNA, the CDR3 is TGTGCCAGCTCACCCCCCGGACAGGAGGTTTTAGACTATGGCTACACCTTC.

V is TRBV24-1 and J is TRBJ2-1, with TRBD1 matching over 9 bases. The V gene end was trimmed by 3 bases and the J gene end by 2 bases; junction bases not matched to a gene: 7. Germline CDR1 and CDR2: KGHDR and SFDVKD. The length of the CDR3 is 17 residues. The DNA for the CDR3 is TGTGCCACCAGTGATCCACTCCGACAGGGGGCCTACAATGAGCAGTTCTTC. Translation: CATSDPLRQGAYNEQFF.

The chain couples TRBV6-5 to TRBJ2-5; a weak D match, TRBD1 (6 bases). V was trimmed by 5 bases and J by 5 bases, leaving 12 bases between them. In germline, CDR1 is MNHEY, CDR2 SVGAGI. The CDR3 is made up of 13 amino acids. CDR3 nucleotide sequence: TGTGCCAGCAGTCCCGGGACACAGGAGACCCAGTACTTC. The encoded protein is CASSPGTQETQYF.

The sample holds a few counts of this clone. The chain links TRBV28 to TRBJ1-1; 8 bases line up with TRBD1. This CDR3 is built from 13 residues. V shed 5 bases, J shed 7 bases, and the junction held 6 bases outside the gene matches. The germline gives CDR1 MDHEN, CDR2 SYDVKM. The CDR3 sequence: CASSTSGGREAFF. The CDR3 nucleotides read TGTGCCAGCAGTACTTCAGGGGGCCGTGAAGCTTTCTTT. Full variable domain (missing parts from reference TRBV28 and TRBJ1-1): DVKVTQSSRYLVKRTGEKVFLECVQDMDHENMFWYRQDPGLGLRLIYFSYDVKMKEKGDIPEGYSVSREKKERFSLILESASTNQTSMYLCASSTSGGREAFFGQGTRLTVV.

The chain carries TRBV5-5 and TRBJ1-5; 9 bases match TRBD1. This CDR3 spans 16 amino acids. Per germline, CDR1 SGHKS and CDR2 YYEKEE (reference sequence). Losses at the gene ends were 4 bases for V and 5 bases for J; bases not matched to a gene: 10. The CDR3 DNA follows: TGTGCCAGCAGCGTAGTGTTGGACAGGGGCGATCAGCCCCAGCATTTT. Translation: CASSVVLDRGDQPQHF. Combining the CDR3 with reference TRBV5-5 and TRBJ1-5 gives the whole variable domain DAGVTQSPTHLIKTRGQQVTLRCSPISGHKSVSWYQQVLGQGPQFIFQYYEKEERGRGNFPDRFSARQFPNYSSELNVNALLLGDSALYLCASSVVLDRGDQPQHFGDGTRLSIL.

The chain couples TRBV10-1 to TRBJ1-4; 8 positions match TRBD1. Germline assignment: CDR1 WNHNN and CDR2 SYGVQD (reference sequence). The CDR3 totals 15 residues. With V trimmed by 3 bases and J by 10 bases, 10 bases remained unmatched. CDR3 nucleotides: TGCGCCAGCAGTGAAAACCAGGGAACAGGGGGAAAACTGTTTTTT. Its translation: CASSENQGTGGKLFF.

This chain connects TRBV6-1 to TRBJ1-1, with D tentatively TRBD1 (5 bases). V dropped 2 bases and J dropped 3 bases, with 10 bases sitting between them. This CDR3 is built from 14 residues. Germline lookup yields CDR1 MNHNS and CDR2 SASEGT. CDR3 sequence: CASSEPGLDTEAFF. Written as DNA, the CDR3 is TGTGCCAGCAGTGAACCAGGGTTGGACACTGAAGCTTTCTTT.

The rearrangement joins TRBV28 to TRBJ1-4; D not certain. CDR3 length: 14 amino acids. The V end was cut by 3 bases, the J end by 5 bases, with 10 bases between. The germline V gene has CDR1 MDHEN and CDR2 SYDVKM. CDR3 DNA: TGTGCCAGCAGTTTTGGGCGGGGAAATGAAAAACTGTTTTTT. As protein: CASSFGRGNEKLFF. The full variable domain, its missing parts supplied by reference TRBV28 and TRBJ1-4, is DVKVTQSSRYLVKRTGEKVFLECVQDMDHENMFWYRQDPGLGLRLIYFSYDVKMKEKGDIPEGYSVSREKKERFSLILESASTNQTSMYLCASSFGRGNEKLFFGSGTQLSVL.

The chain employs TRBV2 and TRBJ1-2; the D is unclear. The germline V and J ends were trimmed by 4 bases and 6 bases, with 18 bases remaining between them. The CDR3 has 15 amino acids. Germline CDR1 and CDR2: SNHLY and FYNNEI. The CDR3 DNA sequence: TGTGCCAGCAGTGCTCGGGCGACGGGAAGGAATGGCTACACCTTC. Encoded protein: CASSARATGRNGYTF.

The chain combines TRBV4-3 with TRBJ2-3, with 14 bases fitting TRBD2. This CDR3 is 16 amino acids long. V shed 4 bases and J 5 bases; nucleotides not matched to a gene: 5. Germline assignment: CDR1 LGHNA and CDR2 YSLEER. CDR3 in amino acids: CASSLGLAGGGDTQYF. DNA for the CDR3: TGCGCCAGCAGCCTCGGACTAGCGGGGGGTGGAGATACGCAGTATTTT.